This T cell receptor beta chain originates from a study of shared clonotypes between healthy human individuals. The wider study: Three plates each covered CD4 naive and memory; CD8 naive two, CD8 memory one. Findings and limits, study-wide: It was observed that approximately 5% of naive CD4 clonotypes were shared across four donors. The study drew on few donors, limiting represented genetic and exposure-history diversity.

The CDR3 has 13 residues. Germline values: CDR1 MNHEY, CDR2 SMNVEV (reference sequence). V shed 5 bases and J 6 bases; nucleotides not matched to a gene: 5. CD45RO-negative CD8 cells positively selected for CCR7 made up the naive population, which excluded terminally differentiated effector memory CD45RA+ cells. Deep was the level at which the assay was run. Sequencing used immunoSEQ multiplex PCR; TCRdb keeps in-frame clones, though not all of them. Here the sample spans some 2 million clones, approximately 94% being singletons. About this clone: The antigen is undetermined.

J is TRBJ2-3 and V is TRBV27; 7 bases match TRBD1. The sequence came from a man younger than 35 in good health. Sequenced material: naive CD8+ T cells sorted from blood. The CDR3 DNA sequence: TGTGCCAGCAGTACAACAGGGGACGATACGCAGTATTTT. Protein product: CASSTTGDDTQYF.